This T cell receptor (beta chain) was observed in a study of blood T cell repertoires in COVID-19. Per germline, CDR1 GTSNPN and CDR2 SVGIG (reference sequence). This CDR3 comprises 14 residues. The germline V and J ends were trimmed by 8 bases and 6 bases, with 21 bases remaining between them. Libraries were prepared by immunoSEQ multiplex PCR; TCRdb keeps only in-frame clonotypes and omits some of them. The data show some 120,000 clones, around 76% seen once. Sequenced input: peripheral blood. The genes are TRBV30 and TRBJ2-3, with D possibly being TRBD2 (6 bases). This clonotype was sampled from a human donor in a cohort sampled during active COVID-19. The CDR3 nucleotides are TGTGCCCGCTCCCCTGGGGGGACTTTGGATACGCAGTATTTT. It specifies CARSPGGTLDTQYF.